A few counts support the clone carrying this TCR beta chain. The antigen remains undetermined. CDR3 length: 13 residues. The germline V and J ends were trimmed by 6 bases and 7 bases, with 16 bases remaining between them. CDR1 is SQVTM and CDR2 is ANQGSEA in the germline V gene. These data originate in a study of T-cell memory formation after mild COVID-19. General observations from the study: There was a balanced CD4/CD8 profile in clones contracting day 15 to 85, and later expanders leaned CD4+. Contracting clones localized mainly to CM and EM when CD4+ and mainly to EMRA when CD8+.

TCRalpha and TCRbeta libraries used 5'RACE with constant-segment primers and UMIs. TCRdb re-called the 5' RACE reads through MiXCR, storing one row per CDR3 protein. The sample lists 450,000 or so distinct CDR3 sequences; approximately 23% were seen once. The sequence was collected from an adult woman who had mild COVID-19 (a few samples of this study predate the infection). Cell type and time point are not known. The chain links TRBV29-1 to TRBJ1-5; D not certain. Specimen: PBMCs or a T cell subset sorted from them (not recorded which). CDR3 sequence (DNA): TGCAGCGTCTTAGTCACCAAAGACCAGCCCCAGCATTTT. This translates into CSVLVTKDQPQHF. Full variable domain (remainder filled in from reference TRBV29-1 and TRBJ1-5): SAVISQKPSRDICQRGTSLTIQCQVDSQVTMMFWYRQQPGQSLTLIATANQGSEATYESGFVIDKFPISRPNLTFSTLTVSNMSPEDSSIYLCSVLVTKDQPQHFGDGTRLSIL.